The 24 T cell receptor beta chains below come from one sample, sequenced in a study of monozygotic twins with cystic fibrosis. TCRdb's copy holds only in-frame clones and misses some; the assay was immunoSEQ multiplex PCR. Of around 29,000 clones in the sample, around four fifths were seen once. The sample comprised blood. These receptors all stem from a girl aged 2 to 9 with cystic fibrosis.

The chain uses TRBV30 and TRBJ1-3, with TRBD1 matching 8 bases. The germline V gene has CDR1 GTSNPN and CDR2 SVGIG (reference sequence). J lost 0 bases, V lost 5 bases, and 6 bases had no gene match. The CDR3 runs to 15 residues. The CDR3 loop reads CAWSTGQGSGNTIYF. DNA of the CDR3: TGTGCCTGGTCCACCGGACAGGGCTCTGGAAACACCATATATTTT.

J is TRBJ2-7 and V is TRBV6-1; a possible D gene is TRBD1 (5 bases). The CDR3 totals 14 residues. In germline, CDR1 is MNHNS, CDR2 SASEGT. Trimming removed 5 bases at V and 0 bases at J, with 11 bases between. The DNA for the CDR3 is TGTGCCAGCAGTCCCGACAGCTACTCCTACGAGCAGTACTTC. This encodes CASSPDSYSYEQYF.

A single count supports this clone. V usage is TRBV2 and J usage is TRBJ2-7; D may be TRBD1 (6 bases). Germline loops: CDR1 SNHLY, CDR2 FYNNEI. The V end was cut by 7 bases, the J end by 0 bases, with 19 bases between. The CDR3 consists of 16 residues. The CDR3 protein is CASNRRRQAPSYEQYF. CDR3 sequence (DNA): TGTGCCAGCAATCGAAGGAGACAGGCACCCTCCTACGAGCAGTACTTC.

The V and J genes are TRBV7-9 and TRBJ2-5; 8 bases agree with TRBD1. Germline values: CDR1 SEHNR, CDR2 FQNEAQ (reference sequence). V was clipped by 6 bases and J by 2 bases; unmatched bases: 8. The CDR3 is 15 amino acids. The chain's CDR3 is CASRKDWDRQETQYF. For the CDR3, the DNA is TGTGCCAGCAGAAAAGACTGGGACAGGCAAGAGACCCAGTACTTC.

The chain joins TRBV5-5 to TRBJ2-7, with D unresolved. The length of the CDR3 is 11 residues. Looked up from germline, CDR1 is SGHKS and CDR2 is YYEKEE (reference sequence). V was trimmed by 2 bases and J by 7 bases, leaving 7 bases between them. CDR3 coding DNA: TGTGCCAGCAGCTTCGGACGGGAGCAGTACTTC. This sequence encodes CASSFGREQYF.

This chain joins TRBV7-2 and TRBJ2-2; D is unclear. The germline CDR1 and CDR2 sequences are SGHTA and FQGNSA. V lost 2 bases and J 1 base, leaving 5 bases between the germline ends. The CDR3 contains 14 residues. CDR3 sequence reads: CASSLYRNTGELFF. The CDR3 coding sequence is TGTGCCAGCAGCTTATATCGGAACACCGGGGAGCTGTTTTTT.

This sequence joins TRBV11-2 and TRBJ2-5; 7 bases align to TRBD1. Germline CDR1 and CDR2: SGHAT and FQNNGV. This CDR3 has 15 amino acids. J was trimmed by 2 bases and V by 3 bases; bases with no gene match: 6. Written as DNA, the CDR3 is TGTGCCAGCAGCTTGGACGGGACAGTGCAAGAGACCCAGTACTTC. Protein product: CASSLDGTVQETQYF.

This clone was seen a single time. The chain combines TRBV5-1 with TRBJ1-5; D possibly corresponds to TRBD1 (5 bases). The ends were cut back, 0 bases at V and 2 bases at J, with 6 bases in the middle. Germline loops: CDR1 SGHRS, CDR2 YFSETQ. This CDR3 spans 14 amino acids. The CDR3: CASSLEGGNQPQHF. The CDR3, as DNA: TGCGCCAGCAGCTTGGAAGGGGGCAATCAGCCCCAGCATTTT.

The rearrangement joins TRBV7-8 to TRBJ2-5; no clear D gene. CDR3 length: 12 residues. V lost 4 bases, J lost 0 bases, and 3 bases lay in between. Germline V CDR1 and CDR2: SGHVS, FQNEAQ. The CDR3 sequence: CASSSYQETQYF. In DNA form, the CDR3 reads TGTGCCAGCAGCTCGTACCAAGAGACCCAGTACTTC.

The rearrangement links TRBV19 to TRBJ2-7; weak D call: TRBD1 (6 bases). Per germline, CDR1 LNHDA and CDR2 SQIVND (reference sequence). The CDR3 has 15 residues. Trimming stripped 1 base from V and 1 base from J, with 11 bases between. The CDR3 DNA follows: TGTGCCAGTAGTATAGTAACAGGGTCATCCTACGAGCAGTACTTC. Its translation is CASSIVTGSSYEQYF. The variable domain in full, with the rest retrieved from reference TRBV19 and TRBJ2-7, is DGGITQSPKYLFRKEGQNVTLSCEQNLNHDAMYWYRQDPGQGLRLIYYSQIVNDFQKGDIAEGYSVSREKKESFPLTVTSAQKNPTAFYLCASSIVTGSSYEQYFGPGTRLTVT.

The gene calls are TRBV30 and TRBJ2-5; D is uncertain. This CDR3 has 13 amino acids. Germline V gene sequence: CDR1 GTSNPN, CDR2 SVGIG (reference sequence). V lost 0 bases, J lost 0 bases, and 5 bases lay in between. DNA for the CDR3: TGTGCCTGGAGTGTGGACCACCAAGAGACCCAGTACTTC. Translating it yields CAWSVDHQETQYF. The full variable domain, in which reference TRBV30 and TRBJ2-5 provide the parts outside the CDR3, is SQTIHQWPATLVQPVGSPLSLECTVEGTSNPNLYWYRQAAGRGLQLLFYSVGIGQISSEVPQNLSASRPQDRQFILSSKKLLLSDSGFYLCAWSVDHQETQYFGPGTRLLVL.

The gene calls are TRBV27 and TRBJ1-2; TRBD1 is a possible D gene (6 bases). The germline V gene encodes CDR1 MNHEY and CDR2 SMNVEV (reference sequence). The V gene lost 6 bases and the J gene lost 5 bases, with 16 bases spanning the gap. The CDR3 runs 14 residues. The CDR3 sequence: CASRLGGAGYGYTF. CDR3 DNA sequence: TGTGCCAGCAGGCTGGGGGGGGCAGGGTATGGCTACACCTTC.

The genes are TRBV18 and TRBJ2-2, with 9 nucleotides matching TRBD1. This CDR3 region has 17 residues. The ends lost 4 bases at V and 7 bases at J; junction bases unmatched: 13. The germline V gene encodes CDR1 KGHSH and CDR2 LQKENI. The CDR3 sequence: CASSLVLTGGSVGELFF. The CDR3 DNA sequence: TGTGCCAGCTCACTCGTGCTGACAGGGGGAAGTGTCGGGGAGCTGTTTTTT. The full variable domain, completed using reference TRBV18 and TRBJ2-2, is NAGVMQNPRHLVRRRGQEARLRCSPMKGHSHVYWYRQLPEEGLKFMVYLQKENIIDESGMPKERFSAEFPKEGPSILRIQQVVRGDSAAYFCASSLVLTGGSVGELFFGEGSRLTVL.

The rearrangement joins TRBV30 to TRBJ2-7; perhaps TRBD1 as D (7 bases). This CDR3 spans 15 amino acids. Per germline, CDR1 GTSNPN and CDR2 SVGIG (reference sequence). V was shortened by 1 base and J by 0 bases, with 13 bases between the two germline ends. CDR3 loop: CAWSENRGGSYEQYF. The CDR3 coding sequence is TGTGCCTGGAGTGAGAACAGGGGAGGCTCCTACGAGCAGTACTTC.

The J gene is TRBJ2-2, the V gene TRBV30, with a weak D call TRBD1 (5 bases). Germline V gives CDR1 GTSNPN, CDR2 SVGIG (reference sequence). V gave up 3 bases and J gave up 4 bases, with 12 bases separating them. This CDR3 has 14 amino acids. CDR3 sequence: CAWSAGSVTGELFF. The DNA of the CDR3 is TGTGCCTGGAGCGCAGGGTCGGTCACCGGGGAGCTGTTTTTT.

The chain has TRBV11-2 and TRBJ1-1; 8 bases are shared with TRBD1. The V gene end was trimmed by 5 bases and the J gene end by 0 bases; junction bases not matched to a gene: 5. CDR3 length equals 15 residues. Germline V lookup: CDR1 SGHAT, CDR2 FQNNGV. Written as DNA, the CDR3 is TGTGCCAGCAGCCCCGGACAGGGCATGAACACTGAAGCTTTCTTT. It specifies CASSPGQGMNTEAFF.

As DNA, the CDR3 is TGTGCCAGCAGTAAGGACGAGAGAGACATTCAGTACTTC. Protein: CASSKDERDIQYF. The chain couples TRBV2 to TRBJ2-4; D is ambiguous. Germline V gives CDR1 SNHLY, CDR2 FYNNEI. V lost 5 bases to trimming and J lost 8 bases, with 13 bases between them. The length of the CDR3 is 13 residues.

The chain joins TRBV5-6 to TRBJ1-2, with TRBD1 as a possible D gene (5 bases). The ends were cut back, 3 bases at V and 7 bases at J, with 13 bases in the middle. This CDR3 region has 13 residues. Germline assignment: CDR1 SGHDT and CDR2 YYEEEE. CDR3 nucleotides: TGTGCCAGCAGCTCCTTCGGGGGGTCTGGCTACACCTTC. Translated: CASSSFGGSGYTF.

J is TRBJ2-7 and V is TRBV13; TRBD2 might be the D (5 bases). The CDR3 is 13 residues long. The V end was cut by 2 bases, the J end by 4 bases, with 9 bases between. Germline CDR1 PRHDT, CDR2 FYEKMQ (reference sequence). The CDR3 DNA is TGTGCCAGCAGCTTATTCGGCGGGTACGAGCAGTACTTC. It encodes CASSLFGGYEQYF.

The chain has TRBV6-4 and TRBJ1-1, with D maybe TRBD1 (6 bases). This CDR3 has 13 amino acids. V was clipped by 3 bases and J by 1 base, with 6 bases between them. CDR1 MRHNA and CDR2 SNTAGT come from the germline V gene. CDR3 coding DNA: TGTGCCAGCAGTGAGGGACAGAACACTGAAGCTTTCTTT. It codes for CASSEGQNTEAFF.

The chain combines TRBV29-1 with TRBJ1-1; 10 nucleotides align to TRBD1. From germline, CDR1 is SQVTM and CDR2 ANQGSEA. This CDR3 region has 14 residues. The trim removed 4 bases at V and 3 bases at J, leaving 5 bases unmatched. The CDR3 sequence is CSVVSGQGHTEAFF. The DNA for the CDR3 is TGCAGCGTTGTTTCGGGACAGGGGCACACTGAAGCTTTCTTT.

The gene calls are TRBV18 and TRBJ1-4, with 8 nucleotides matching TRBD1. Germline trimming cut 6 bases from V and 8 bases from J; bases unmatched to any gene: 8. Germline CDR1 and CDR2: KGHSH and LQKENI. The CDR3 spans 14 residues. The CDR3 DNA sequence: TGTGCCAGCTCGGACAGGGTTAATGGAGAAAAACTGTTTTTT. As protein: CASSDRVNGEKLFF.

The chain employs TRBV6-6 and TRBJ2-5; 12 bases match TRBD1. Germline V gives CDR1 MNHNY, CDR2 SVGAGI (reference sequence). This CDR3 has 15 amino acids. The V gene end was trimmed by 5 bases and the J gene end by 5 bases; junction bases not matched to a gene: 6. CDR3 loop: CASSPGTGGEETQYF. The CDR3 nucleotides are TGTGCCAGCAGTCCGGGGACAGGGGGCGAGGAGACCCAGTACTTC.

The chain recombines TRBV7-6 with TRBJ1-4; tentative D call: TRBD1 (6 bases). The V end lost 1 base, the J end lost 7 bases, and 16 bases lay between the germline ends. CDR3 length: 16 amino acids. The germline V gene encodes CDR1 SGHVS and CDR2 FNYEAQ. CDR3 bases: TGTGCCAGCAGCTTAGGCGGCGCGGGGGCGTCTGAAAAACTGTTTTTT. Amino acid sequence: CASSLGGAGASEKLFF.